Shown below are 2 T cell receptor beta chains from a single sample sequenced in a study of neurological immune-mediated disorders (dated by TCRdb to the late 2010s). Library prep was done by 5' RACE. The sequencer listed for this sample is Illumina HiSeq 2500. Using fastp trimming at Q25 and MiXCR clonotype assembly, TCRdb reanalyzed the public sequencing data and kept in-frame beta chains. When rows share a CDR3 protein, they turn into one entry using the most common DNA and genes. The sample contains tens of thousands of distinct CDR3 sequences, roughly 9.5% of them found a single time. About 1.8% of the sample is held by the ten biggest clonotypes. The sample was PBMCs. All receptors come from a man aged 50 to 59 in good health.

The rearrangement uses TRBV27 and TRBJ2-7; D not resolved. The CDR3 is made up of 14 amino acids. CDR1 and CDR2 from the germline V gene are MNHEY and SMNVEV (reference sequence). V was clipped by 2 bases and J by 3 bases, with 11 bases between them. The CDR3 DNA is TGTGCCAGCAGTTTAACCAGGTGCGGCTACGAGCAGTACTTC. It translates to CASSLTRCGYEQYF.

This clonotype came up many times. CDR3 DNA: TGTGCCAGCAGCTCGACAGGGGGGCCAGTCACAGATACGCAGTATTTT. It yields the protein CASSSTGGPVTDTQYF. V and J are TRBV11-2 and TRBJ2-3, with 9 positions matching TRBD1. Germline loops: CDR1 SGHAT, CDR2 FQNNGV. The CDR3 has 16 residues. V lost 4 bases, J lost 2 bases, and 7 bases stayed unmatched.